Listed here are 30 T cell receptor beta chains from one sample, sequenced in a study of identifying expanded T cells in peripheral blood. Produced via immunoSEQ multiplex PCR; TCRdb's table is partial and in-frame only. Seen here are 90,000 or so clones, approximately 84% observed once, and the top ten hold around 5.6%. Specimen: blood. Receptors originate from a person aged 18-70 years in good health.

The chain links TRBV5-6 to TRBJ1-1; D is unclear. Germline loops: CDR1 SGHDT, CDR2 YYEEEE. The CDR3 extends over 14 amino acids. Trimming removed 1 base at V and 0 bases at J, with 7 bases between. Here the CDR3 reads CASSLLRLNTEAFF. CDR3 coding DNA: TGTGCCAGCAGCTTGCTCAGGTTGAACACTGAAGCTTTCTTT.

The rearrangement joins TRBV7-2 to TRBJ1-2; a weak D match, TRBD1 (5 bases). V lost 1 base, J lost 7 bases, and 13 bases lay in between. CDR3 size: 14 residues. Looked up from germline, CDR1 is SGHTA and CDR2 is FQGNSA. CDR3 loop: CASSLGGEASGYTF. The CDR3, as DNA: TGTGCCAGCAGCTTAGGAGGGGAGGCGAGTGGCTACACCTTC.

The gene calls are TRBV5-5 and TRBJ2-7; perhaps D is TRBD1 or TRBD2 (5 bases each). Trimming stripped 4 bases from V and 9 bases from J, with 17 bases between. This CDR3 has 13 residues. Germline-derived CDR1 and CDR2 are SGHKS and YYEKEE (reference sequence). In DNA form, the CDR3 reads TGTGCCAGCAGCCCCGGGACGGGGCTCGTGCAGTACTTC. Translation gives CASSPGTGLVQYF.

The rearrangement links TRBV5-1 to TRBJ2-2; no reliable D call. This CDR3 contains 16 residues. Germline V gives CDR1 SGHRS, CDR2 YFSETQ. Deletions cut 3 bases from V and 0 bases from J, with 12 bases between. The CDR3 region is CASSYDPQPNTGELFF. Here the CDR3 DNA reads TGCGCCAGCAGCTACGACCCGCAGCCGAACACCGGGGAGCTGTTTTTT. Based on the CDR3 plus reference TRBV5-1 and TRBJ2-2, the full variable domain is KAGVTQTPRYLIKTRGQQVTLSCSPISGHRSVSWYQQTPGQGLQFLFEYFSETQRNKGNFPGRFSGRQFSNSRSEMNVSTLELGDSALYLCASSYDPQPNTGELFFGEGSRLTVL.

The chain combines TRBV10-3 with TRBJ2-1; D uncertain. The CDR3 length is 11 residues. Trimming cost V 2 bases and J 8 bases, with 4 bases left between them. Germline V CDR1 and CDR2: ENHRY, SYGVKD. This CDR3 reads CAISEVDEQFF. The CDR3 region has the DNA TGTGCCATCAGTGAGGTGGATGAGCAGTTCTTC.

This clone was counted once. The gene calls are TRBV27 and TRBJ2-7; the D gene is possibly TRBD1 (5 bases). Germline V gene data show CDR1 as MNHEY and CDR2 as SMNVEV (reference sequence). V was clipped by 8 bases and J by 0 bases, with 14 bases between them. The CDR3 loop spans 14 amino acids. The CDR3 DNA reads TGTGCCAGCCAAACCCGCAGGGACTCCTACGAGCAGTACTTC. This translates into CASQTRRDSYEQYF.

The chain is built from TRBV6-1 and TRBJ1-2; tentatively, D is TRBD1 (5 bases). The V end was cut by 10 bases, the J end by 6 bases, with 18 bases between. CDR3 size: 13 residues. Germline V CDR1 and CDR2: MNHNS, SASEGT. This chain's CDR3 is CATQPGTDHGYTF. The CDR3 nucleotides are TGTGCCACTCAACCGGGGACGGATCATGGCTACACCTTC.

The chain is built from TRBV7-9 and TRBJ2-3; D not certain. Germline-derived CDR1 and CDR2 are SEHNR and FQNEAQ (reference sequence). Trimming left V 0 bases short and J 6 bases short, with 7 bases between. The length of the CDR3 is 13 residues. CDR3 DNA sequence: TGTGCCAGCAGCTTAGCTCGGTTCGATACGCAGTATTTT. Protein product: CASSLARFDTQYF.

The chain recombines TRBV7-2 with TRBJ2-2; D is uncertain. This CDR3 is built from 15 residues. Germline values: CDR1 SGHTA, CDR2 FQGNSA. Trimming took 0 bases from V and 4 from J, leaving 9 bases between them. The CDR3 is CASSLALGFTGELFF. Written as DNA, the CDR3 is TGTGCCAGCAGCTTAGCCTTGGGGTTCACCGGGGAGCTGTTTTTT.

The gene calls are TRBV4-3 and TRBJ2-1; perhaps D is TRBD1 or TRBD2 (5 bases each). V was shortened by 0 bases and J by 1 base, with 25 bases between the two germline ends. The CDR3 sequence is 21 residues long. Per germline, CDR1 LGHNA and CDR2 YSLEER. The CDR3 DNA reads TGCGCCAGCAGCCAAGAAGGATCATGGTCAAGGGGAAGAGGGTCCTACAATGAGCAGTTCTTC. It encodes CASSQEGSWSRGRGSYNEQFF.

This chain links TRBV9 with TRBJ2-1; a weak D match, TRBD1 (5 bases). V lost 3 bases, J lost 4 bases, and 17 bases lay in between. Germline loops: CDR1 SGDLS, CDR2 YYNGEE. The CDR3 is 16 amino acids. The CDR3 here is CASSDRPERMYNEQFF. Written as DNA, the CDR3 is TGTGCCAGCAGCGACAGGCCCGAAAGAATGTACAATGAGCAGTTCTTC.

V gene TRBV5-1 combines with J gene TRBJ2-3, with D unclear. CDR1 SGHRS and CDR2 YFSETQ come from the germline V gene. Trimming shortened V by 5 bases and J by 4 bases, and 8 bases separated the two germline ends. The CDR3 sequence is 12 residues long. In DNA, the CDR3 is TGCGCCAGCAGGATATCATCAGATACGCAGTATTTT. Residues: CASRISSDTQYF.

The chain combines TRBV6-5 with TRBJ2-7; weak D call: TRBD2 (5 bases). Germline V gene sequence: CDR1 MNHEY, CDR2 SVGAGI. Trimming shortened V by 2 bases and J by 6 bases, and 17 bases separated the two germline ends. This CDR3 region has 15 residues. Here the CDR3 reads CASSYSGQAVGEQYF. Here the CDR3 DNA reads TGTGCCAGCAGTTACAGCGGCCAGGCAGTTGGCGAGCAGTACTTC.

This clone was seen only once. This sequence joins TRBV6-5 and TRBJ2-6; 9 positions agree with TRBD2. V dropped 4 bases and J dropped 2; count of bases not matched to a gene: 3. The V gene's germline CDR1 is MNHEY and CDR2 SVGAGI. The CDR3 is 16 residues long. DNA for the CDR3: TGTGCCAGCAGTTTAGCGGGGGCGGCTGGGGCCAACGTCCTGACTTTC. Amino acids: CASSLAGAAGANVLTF.

J is TRBJ2-5 and V is TRBV2, with D unclear. This CDR3 comprises 13 residues. Germline V gene data show CDR1 as SNHLY and CDR2 as FYNNEI. The ends were cut back, 7 bases at V and 5 bases at J, with 14 bases in the middle. In DNA form, the CDR3 reads TGTGCCAGCAACACCGTCACCCGGGAGACCCAGTACTTC. Its translation is CASNTVTRETQYF.

This chain joins TRBV5-4 and TRBJ2-1; D is uncertain. CDR1 and CDR2 (germline): SGHNT, YYREEE (reference sequence). V shed 0 bases and J shed 2 bases, with 15 bases lying between them. CDR3 length: 17 residues. The CDR3 is CASSLGAKQTPYNEQFF. In nucleotides, the CDR3 is TGTGCCAGCAGCTTGGGCGCCAAGCAGACCCCCTACAATGAGCAGTTCTTC.

The chain carries TRBV15 and TRBJ1-6; TRBD1 matches at 7 bases. Trimming at V came to 5 bases and at J to 9 bases, leaving 10 bases not matched to a gene. This CDR3 has 15 residues. The germline V gene encodes CDR1 LNHNV and CDR2 YYDKDF (reference sequence). CDR3 coding DNA: TGTGCCACCAGCGTACTGAGGACAGGAGGTTCACCCCTCCACTTT. It translates to CATSVLRTGGSPLHF.

The chain is built from TRBV18 and TRBJ1-2, with 10 bases lining up with TRBD1. The J segment lost 3 bases and the V segment lost 3 bases, leaving 7 bases of the junction unmatched. CDR3 size: 16 residues. Germline V gene lookup returns CDR1 KGHSH and CDR2 LQKENI. CDR3 nucleotides: TGTGCCAGCTCACCCAACCGGGACAGGGGCGACTATGGCTACACCTTC. This encodes CASSPNRDRGDYGYTF.

The gene calls are TRBV4-1 and TRBJ1-1; 7 nucleotides agree with TRBD1. The trim removed 0 bases at V and 0 bases at J, leaving 7 bases unmatched. CDR1 is MGHRA and CDR2 is YSYEKL in the germline V gene. The CDR3 extends over 17 amino acids. The CDR3 sequence is CASSQEEGTAMNTEAFF. CDR3 in DNA: TGCGCCAGCAGCCAAGAAGAGGGGACAGCTATGAACACTGAAGCTTTCTTT.

V usage is TRBV5-1 and J usage is TRBJ1-2, with 7 nucleotides matching TRBD1. V shed 6 bases, J shed 2 bases, and the junction held 7 bases outside the gene matches. Germline assignment: CDR1 SGHRS and CDR2 YFSETQ. This CDR3 is 14 amino acids long. CDR3 protein: CASKLSGQNYGYTF. The CDR3 coding sequence is TGCGCCAGCAAACTGTCGGGACAGAACTATGGCTACACCTTC.

CDR3: CASNRGLSTDTQYF. DNA for the CDR3: TGCGCCAGCAACAGGGGCCTATCCACAGATACGCAGTATTTT. V and J are TRBV5-1 and TRBJ2-3; 7 bases line up with TRBD1. The CDR3 is made up of 14 amino acids. J gave up 2 bases and V 6 bases, and 6 bases lay outside the gene matches. The V gene's germline CDR1 is SGHRS and CDR2 YFSETQ.

V gene TRBV4-1 combines with J gene TRBJ2-1; possible D gene TRBD2, 7 bases. Germline assignment: CDR1 MGHRA and CDR2 YSYEKL. The CDR3 has 18 amino acids. Trimming took off 0 bases at V and 0 bases at J, with 15 bases between the two ends. CDR3 bases: TGCGCCAGCAGCCAAGATGTAGGGGGGGGCGGCTCCTACAATGAGCAGTTCTTC. Translation: CASSQDVGGGGSYNEQFF.

The chain joins TRBV5-1 to TRBJ2-3; 7 bases are shared with TRBD1. The CDR3 is 15 residues long. Unmatched junction bases numbered 6, after V lost 4 bases and J lost 1 base. Germline lookup yields CDR1 SGHRS and CDR2 YFSETQ. Written as DNA, the CDR3 is TGCGCCAGCAGCACCGGACAGGTTCGCACAGATACGCAGTATTTT. Translated, it gives CASSTGQVRTDTQYF.

V is TRBV7-2 and J is TRBJ1-6, with D perhaps TRBD1 (5 bases). There are 15 residues in the CDR3. Germline lookup yields CDR1 SGHTA and CDR2 FQGNSA. V was pared by 1 base and J by 6 bases, with 10 bases between. Here the CDR3 DNA reads TGTGCCAGCAGCTTAGTAGGGGTCGGTAATTCACCCCTCCACTTT. It translates to CASSLVGVGNSPLHF.

This chain joins TRBV7-2 and TRBJ2-7; D gene uncertain. Germline values: CDR1 SGHTA, CDR2 FQGNSA. CDR3 length: 13 amino acids. The V end was cut by 2 bases, the J end by 2 bases, with 7 bases between. In DNA form, the CDR3 reads TGTGCCAGCAGCTTAACGAAAGCCTACGAGCAGTACTTC. Residues: CASSLTKAYEQYF.

The sample holds a few counts of this clone. V and J are TRBV2 and TRBJ1-5; D may be TRBD1 (5 bases). Trimming pared 3 bases from V and 3 bases from J, leaving 9 bases between. The CDR3 totals 14 residues. The V gene's germline CDR1 is SNHLY and CDR2 FYNNEI. The CDR3: CASSDTGPNQPQHF. The CDR3 DNA sequence: TGTGCCAGCAGTGACACAGGCCCCAATCAGCCCCAGCATTTT. The entire variable domain, with the rest obtained from reference TRBV2 and TRBJ1-5, is as follows: EPEVTQTPSHQVTQMGQEVILRCVPISNHLYFYWYRQILGQKVEFLVSFYNNEISEKSEIFDDQFSVERPDGSNFTLKIRSTKLEDSAMYFCASSDTGPNQPQHFGDGTRLSIL.

This sequence joins TRBV6-1 and TRBJ1-1; TRBD1 matches 7 bases. Germline V lookup: CDR1 MNHNS, CDR2 SASEGT. The CDR3 is made up of 13 amino acids. Trimming removed 7 bases from V and 1 base from J; junction bases left unmatched: 3. CDR3 coding DNA: TGTGCCAGCATGACAGGGAGGAACACTGAAGCTTTCTTT. Protein: CASMTGRNTEAFF.

This clone has just a few counts. CDR3 sequence: CASSFSASNEQFF. The CDR3 DNA reads as TGTGCCAGCAGCTTTTCGGCTAGCAATGAGCAGTTCTTC. The rearrangement uses TRBV11-2 and TRBJ2-1; no clear D. The V gene's germline CDR1 is SGHAT and CDR2 FQNNGV. The length of the CDR3 is 13 residues. V gave up 3 bases and J gave up 6 bases, with 9 bases separating them.

The chain uses TRBV11-2 and TRBJ1-1; D ambiguous. This CDR3 is built from 14 residues. Germline CDR1 SGHAT, CDR2 FQNNGV. Trimming took 4 bases from V and 7 from J, leaving 16 bases between them. CDR3 DNA sequence: TGTGCCAGCAGCTCCCACCCTGTAAACGGTGAAGCTTTCTTT. As protein: CASSSHPVNGEAFF.

The chain couples TRBV7-3 to TRBJ2-3, with D uncertain. Germline V gives CDR1 SGHTA, CDR2 FQGTGA. Trimming cost V 4 bases and J 4 bases, with 3 bases left between them. This CDR3 contains 11 residues. CDR3 DNA sequence: TGTGCCAGCAGCTCCTCAGATACGCAGTATTTT. Its translation: CASSSSDTQYF.